A single sample is the source of the 5 T cell receptor beta chains below, sequenced in a study of cytomegalovirus exposure and HLA in healthy donors. Only in-frame clones appear in the TCRdb table, and some are missing; sequencing was by immunoSEQ multiplex PCR. The sample has about 120,000 clones; roughly nine tenths are singletons. The sample taken for sequencing was PBMCs. The source is a man younger than 30 in good health and CMV-seropositive.

This clone was counted a single time. This rearrangement joins TRBV5-1 to TRBJ1-2; 10 bases are shared with TRBD1. V dropped 4 bases and J dropped 8; count of bases not matched to a gene: 17. This CDR3 region has 17 residues. Per germline, CDR1 SGHRS and CDR2 YFSETQ. CDR3 nucleotides: TGCGCCAGCAGCATAGCGATAAAGACAGGGGGCCTTACCGGCTACACCTTC. Amino acids: CASSIAIKTGGLTGYTF.

This clone was seen only once. This rearrangement joins TRBV5-6 to TRBJ2-1; 12 bases match TRBD2. CDR1 and CDR2 (germline): SGHDT, YYEEEE. With 1 base clipped from V and 4 bases from J, the junction kept 0 bases outside the gene matches. The CDR3 is 15 residues long. CDR3 sequence (DNA): TGTGCCAGCAGCTTGACTAGCGGGGGGTACAATGAGCAGTTCTTC. This translates into CASSLTSGGYNEQFF. The complete variable domain, with remaining parts taken from reference TRBV5-6 and TRBJ2-1, reads DAGVTQSPTHLIKTRGQQVTLRCSPKSGHDTVSWYQQALGQGPQFIFQYYEEEERQRGNFPDRFSGHQFPNYSSELNVNALLLGDSALYLCASSLTSGGYNEQFFGPGTRLTVL.

V usage is TRBV11-2 and J usage is TRBJ2-5, with TRBD2 matching over 8 bases. The germline V gene encodes CDR1 SGHAT and CDR2 FQNNGV. The CDR3 sequence is 16 residues long. The V and J ends lost 8 bases and 1 base, in that order; junction bases with no gene match: 12. CDR3 sequence reads: CASRLRGDRPQETQYF. The CDR3 DNA sequence: TGTGCCAGCCGACTGCGGGGGGATCGACCCCAAGAGACCCAGTACTTC.

The genes are TRBV27 and TRBJ1-1; 9 nucleotides line up with TRBD1. The CDR3 covers 15 residues. The V gene end was trimmed by 7 bases and the J gene end by 0 bases; junction bases not matched to a gene: 6. CDR1 and CDR2 (germline): MNHEY, SMNVEV (reference sequence). The chain's CDR3 is CASNPGDRVNTEAFF. The DNA for the CDR3 is TGTGCCAGCAACCCAGGGGACAGGGTGAACACTGAAGCTTTCTTT.

This clone occurred once. This sequence joins TRBV29-1 and TRBJ2-7; possible D gene TRBD1, 5 bases. CDR3 length equals 13 residues. CDR1 SQVTM and CDR2 ANQGSEA come from the germline V gene. V was shortened by 2 bases and J by 2 bases, with 10 bases between the two germline ends. The CDR3 loop is CSVEQGNTYEQYF. For the CDR3, the DNA is TGCAGCGTTGAACAGGGCAACACCTACGAGCAGTACTTC.